A single sample is the source of the 26 T cell receptor beta chains below, sequenced in a study of T cells after yellow fever vaccination. TCRdb recomputed calls from the 5' RACE reads with MiXCR, one row per CDR3 protein. The sample contains over 120,000 distinct CDR3 sequences, approximately 6.6% of which appear only once. The specimen comprised CD4+ T cells sorted from PBMCs, sampled 10 days after the yellow fever booster vaccination. The receptors here all came from a man aged 30 to 45 who received the YFV17D yellow fever vaccine.

This clonotype was observed many times. The rearrangement links TRBV29-1 to TRBJ2-7; 7 bases fit TRBD2. The J segment lost 5 bases and the V segment lost 7 bases, leaving 11 bases of the junction unmatched. Germline CDR1 is SQVTM and CDR2 is ANQGSEA. The CDR3 consists of 13 residues. The CDR3 sequence is CSASPAGENEQYF. CDR3 coding DNA: TGCAGCGCCTCGCCTGCGGGAGAGAACGAGCAGTACTTC.

This clonotype was counted at least ten times. This chain connects TRBV7-9 to TRBJ1-1, with a tentative D call TRBD1 (6 bases). The CDR3 consists of 14 residues. Trimming left V 5 bases short and J 2 bases short, with 12 bases between. Germline V gene lookup returns CDR1 SEHNR and CDR2 FQNEAQ (reference sequence). CDR3 DNA sequence: TGTGCCAGCAGCCCGACAGGCATAAACACTGAAGCTTTCTTT. It yields the protein CASSPTGINTEAFF. Supplemented by reference TRBV7-9 and TRBJ1-1, the full variable domain reads DTGVSQNPRHKITKRGQNVTFRCDPISEHNRLYWYRQTLGQGPEFLTYFQNEAQLEKSRLLSDRFSAERPKGSFSTLEIQRTEQGDSAMYLCASSPTGINTEAFFGQGTRLTVV.

This clonotype has ten or more counts. V gene TRBV5-1 combines with J gene TRBJ2-3; D gene uncertain. V was cut by 6 bases and J by 7 bases, with 12 bases left in between. The CDR3 spans 12 residues. Germline V gene lookup returns CDR1 SGHRS and CDR2 YFSETQ. In nucleotides, the CDR3 is TGCGCCAGCAAAGACGTGGAGAATACGCAGTATTTT. Protein product: CASKDVENTQYF.

The chain uses TRBV19 and TRBJ1-2; maybe TRBD1 (5 bases). Between the trimmed V and J ends, which lost 11 bases and 8 bases, there was a span of 21 bases. The CDR3 loop spans 13 amino acids. Looked up from germline, CDR1 is LNHDA and CDR2 is SQIVND (reference sequence). Here the CDR3 DNA reads TGTGCCGGCTCGATAGGACCCGGGGACGGCTACACCTTC. Its protein product is CAGSIGPGDGYTF.

The chain uses TRBV13 and TRBJ1-5; D unresolved. Trimming took 3 bases from V and 4 from J, leaving 7 bases between them. Germline CDR1 PRHDT, CDR2 FYEKMQ (reference sequence). The CDR3 runs 13 residues. CDR3 sequence: CASSFRTNQPQHF. The CDR3 DNA sequence: TGTGCCAGCAGCTTTCGGACGAATCAGCCCCAGCATTTT.

This clonotype was seen many times. This chain joins TRBV7-2 and TRBJ2-7, with 7 bases matching TRBD2. V lost 1 base to trimming and J lost 4 bases; unmatched junction nucleotides: 7. CDR1 SGHTA and CDR2 FQGNSA come from the germline V gene. The CDR3 is 15 amino acids. Here the CDR3 DNA reads TGTGCCAGCAGCTTAGATAGCGGGCGCTCTTACGAGCAGTACTTC. Residues: CASSLDSGRSYEQYF.

This clonotype has a count of ten or more. The gene calls are TRBV10-3 and TRBJ1-3; 8 nucleotides line up with TRBD1. The CDR3 extends over 15 amino acids. V lost 5 bases and J lost 4; bases outside the gene matches: 7. Per the germline V gene, CDR1 is ENHRY and CDR2 is SYGVKD. In DNA, the CDR3 is TGTGCCATCAGTCCAGGGGGCCTCGGGGGAAACACCATATATTTT. This gives the protein CAISPGGLGGNTIYF.

The chain is built from TRBV3-1 and TRBJ2-3; D possibly uses TRBD1 or TRBD2 (5 bases each). Germline values: CDR1 LGHDT, CDR2 YNNKEL (reference sequence). The CDR3 totals 13 residues. V shed 1 base and J shed 5 bases, with 7 bases lying between them. The CDR3 DNA reads TGTGCCAGCAGCCAAGGTGGGGGAGATACGCAGTATTTT. This codes for CASSQGGGDTQYF.

This clonotype was counted many times. The rearrangement uses TRBV6-5 and TRBJ2-5, with D perhaps given as TRBD1 or TRBD2 (5 bases each). CDR1 is MNHEY and CDR2 is SVGAGI in the germline V gene. Between the trimmed V and J ends, which lost 7 bases and 5 bases, there was a span of 14 bases. There are 13 residues in the CDR3. CDR3 in amino acids: CASTRDPGETQYF. CDR3 DNA: TGTGCCAGCACACGGGATCCAGGGGAGACCCAGTACTTC.

The table lists this clonotype with a few counts. The J gene is TRBJ2-5, the V gene TRBV7-9; no clear D gene. From germline, CDR1 is SEHNR and CDR2 FQNEAQ (reference sequence). CDR3 size: 14 residues. Trimming left V 5 bases short and J 4 bases short, with 14 bases between. The CDR3 is CASSERTDLETQYF. The CDR3 DNA sequence: TGTGCCAGCAGCGAAAGGACCGATCTAGAGACCCAGTACTTC.

This clonotype has more than one count but fewer than ten. V gene TRBV20-1 combines with J gene TRBJ2-2, with 13 positions matching TRBD2. Trimming at V came to 5 bases and at J to 7 bases, leaving 4 bases not matched to a gene. From germline, CDR1 is DFQATT and CDR2 SNEGSKA (reference sequence). The CDR3 has 14 residues. The CDR3 DNA is TGCAGTGCTTGGACTAGCGGGAGTGGCGGGGAGCTGTTTTTT. Protein product: CSAWTSGSGGELFF.

In its sample, this clonotype was seen many times. The J gene is TRBJ2-7, the V gene TRBV7-2, with 8 bases that match TRBD2. The V and J ends lost 2 bases and 4 bases, in that order; junction bases with no gene match: 4. The CDR3 totals 14 residues. CDR1 SGHTA and CDR2 FQGNSA come from the germline V gene. The DNA for the CDR3 is TGTGCCAGCAGCTTAAGCGGGAGTAGGTACGAGCAGTACTTC. As protein: CASSLSGSRYEQYF.

This clonotype was seen many times. The chain couples TRBV10-1 to TRBJ2-2, with D possibly being TRBD2 (5 bases). Trimming stripped 2 bases from V and 10 bases from J, with 8 bases between. CDR1 and CDR2 from the germline V gene are WNHNN and SYGVQD (reference sequence). The CDR3 is 12 amino acids. The CDR3 DNA follows: TGCGCCAGCAGTGAGAGGGAGACGGAGCTGTTTTTT. Encoded protein: CASSERETELFF.

This clonotype was seen at least ten times. V gene TRBV7-2 combines with J gene TRBJ2-3; D possibly corresponds to TRBD1 (5 bases). The CDR3 spans 15 residues. CDR1 and CDR2 from the germline V gene are SGHTA and FQGNSA. The V gene lost 6 bases and the J gene lost 1 base, with 14 bases spanning the gap. The CDR3: CASSHRSQRTDTQYF. DNA of the CDR3: TGTGCCAGCAGTCACAGGTCCCAACGCACAGATACGCAGTATTTT.

This clonotype was picked up many times. The chain is built from TRBV7-8 and TRBJ1-4; TRBD1 matches 7 bases. Germline values: CDR1 SGHVS, CDR2 FQNEAQ. The CDR3 has 16 amino acids. V was pared by 3 bases and J by 0 bases, with 4 bases of the junction left unmatched. The CDR3: CASSFGTAATNEKLFF. The CDR3 nucleotides are TGTGCCAGCAGCTTTGGGACAGCCGCAACTAATGAAAAACTGTTTTTT.

This clonotype was seen repeatedly, ten times or more. The chain recombines TRBV7-2 with TRBJ2-4; the match to TRBD2 covers 9 bases. The CDR3 consists of 16 residues. Germline CDR1 SGHTA, CDR2 FQGNSA. V dropped 3 bases and J dropped 2; count of bases not matched to a gene: 5. The CDR3 bases are TGTGCCAGCAGCTTTAATAGCGGGAGTTCCAAAAACATTCAGTACTTC. Translating it yields CASSFNSGSSKNIQYF. The entire variable domain, with the rest obtained from reference TRBV7-2 and TRBJ2-4, is as follows: GAGVSQSPSNKVTEKGKDVELRCDPISGHTALYWYRQSLGQGLEFLIYFQGNSAPDKSGLPSDRFSAERTGGSVSTLTIQRTQQEDSAVYLCASSFNSGSSKNIQYFGAGTRLSVL.

This clonotype was seen repeatedly, ten times or more. This chain connects TRBV20-1 to TRBJ1-2; 7 positions match TRBD1. Losses at the gene ends were 6 bases for V and 3 bases for J; bases not matched to a gene: 10. This CDR3 is 14 amino acids long. Germline V gene lookup returns CDR1 DFQATT and CDR2 SNEGSKA (reference sequence). CDR3 amino acids: CSAVAGQGDYGYTF. The CDR3 DNA sequence: TGCAGTGCCGTGGCTGGGCAGGGGGACTATGGCTACACCTTC.

This clonotype was detected a few times. J is TRBJ1-5 and V is TRBV5-6; the match to TRBD1 covers 9 bases. V shed 4 bases and J 4 bases; nucleotides not matched to a gene: 9. The CDR3 spans 16 residues. From germline, CDR1 is SGHDT and CDR2 YYEEEE. CDR3 DNA: TGTGCCAGCAGCGCGCGGACAGGGGCTGTTAATCAGCCCCAGCATTTT. Translating it yields CASSARTGAVNQPQHF. Variable domain in full (rest from reference TRBV5-6 and TRBJ1-5): DAGVTQSPTHLIKTRGQQVTLRCSPKSGHDTVSWYQQALGQGPQFIFQYYEEEERQRGNFPDRFSGHQFPNYSSELNVNALLLGDSALYLCASSARTGAVNQPQHFGDGTRLSIL.

This clonotype showed up just a few times. The rearrangement joins TRBV7-2 to TRBJ2-3; 10 bases align to TRBD1. Per the germline V gene, CDR1 is SGHTA and CDR2 is FQGNSA. J gave up 4 bases and V 1 base, and 2 bases lay outside the gene matches. CDR3 size: 15 residues. Written as DNA, the CDR3 is TGTGCCAGCAGCTTAGATGGGACAGGGGCAGATACGCAGTATTTT. Translation gives CASSLDGTGADTQYF.

The table lists this clonotype with many counts. The rearrangement uses TRBV10-3 and TRBJ1-2, with D hard to call. The CDR3 spans 14 residues. Germline V gives CDR1 ENHRY, CDR2 SYGVKD. V lost 2 bases and J lost 4, with 11 bases in between. The CDR3, as DNA: TGTGCCATCAGTGAGGGACTATCAGGCTATGGCTACACCTTC. As protein: CAISEGLSGYGYTF.

Only a few counts were recorded for this clonotype. The CDR3 sequence is CASRNHRGGVYNEQFF. Written as DNA, the CDR3 is TGTGCCAGCAGGAATCACAGGGGAGGGGTTTACAATGAGCAGTTCTTC. This chain uses TRBV6-1 with TRBJ2-1, with D tentatively TRBD1 or TRBD2 (7 bases each). V shed 6 bases and J shed 4 bases, with 19 bases lying between them. This CDR3 has 16 amino acids. Germline CDR1 is MNHNS and CDR2 is SASEGT.

This clonotype was observed at least ten times. The chain employs TRBV20-1 and TRBJ1-4; TRBD1 might be the D (5 bases). The CDR3 loop spans 14 amino acids. V lost 6 bases and J 1 base, leaving 12 bases between the germline ends. The germline gives CDR1 DFQATT, CDR2 SNEGSKA (reference sequence). CDR3 residues: CSAPSGGTNEKLFF. The CDR3 DNA is TGCAGTGCCCCTTCCGGGGGAACTAATGAAAAACTGTTTTTT.

This clonotype has only a few counts. The V and J genes are TRBV15 and TRBJ2-7, with 10 positions matching TRBD1. CDR1 is LNHNV, CDR2 YYDKDF, per germline (reference sequence). With 0 bases clipped from V and 7 bases from J, the junction kept 9 bases outside the gene matches. This CDR3 contains 16 residues. As DNA, the CDR3 is TGTGCCACCAGCAGAGATGTAGGGACAGGGGTCGGGGAGCAGTACTTC. Translation: CATSRDVGTGVGEQYF.

This clonotype has ten or more counts. The chain recombines TRBV6-1 with TRBJ2-1; weak D call: TRBD1 (6 bases). V lost 6 bases to trimming and J lost 4 bases, with 16 bases between them. The CDR3 totals 15 residues. Germline V lookup: CDR1 MNHNS, CDR2 SASEGT. DNA of the CDR3: TGTGCCAGCAGCCCTTTCGGGACACCTTACAATGAGCAGTTCTTC. Translating it yields CASSPFGTPYNEQFF.

Ten or more counts support this clonotype. The gene calls are TRBV20-1 and TRBJ1-1; TRBD1 matches 9 bases. CDR3 length equals 13 residues. Germline V gene sequence: CDR1 DFQATT, CDR2 SNEGSKA (reference sequence). The CDR3 DNA reads TGCATTGCAAGGACAGGGGAGGACACTGAAGCTTTCTTT. This sequence encodes CIARTGEDTEAFF.

This clonotype was seen at least ten times. This chain joins TRBV5-1 and TRBJ2-7; tentative D call: TRBD2 (6 bases). Trimming cost V 4 bases and J 7 bases, with 18 bases left between them. Germline V lookup: CDR1 SGHRS, CDR2 YFSETQ. The CDR3 is made up of 14 amino acids. The CDR3 sequence is CASSPGNPRGEQYF. CDR3 nucleotide sequence: TGCGCCAGCAGCCCCGGGAACCCCCGGGGGGAGCAGTACTTC.